This T cell receptor (beta chain) was recorded in a study of blood T cell repertoires in COVID-19. At the level of the study: Spain, Italy and the United States supplied samples that represented acute and convalescent COVID-19. In each case, the material was cDNA or gDNA derived from T cells, B-cell-depleted T cells, or PBMCs.

Original handling: Scientists estimated how many nucleated cells there were by amplifying reference gene primers. Clones were sequenced by immunoSEQ multiplex PCR, and TCRdb holds only the in-frame ones, with some missing. V, J and clone size derive from that table, while D and trimming were established from the DNA sequence. The sample has more than 250,000 clones, about 90% seen once; the top ten hold 1.5% to 2%. This sequence originates from a woman between 18 and 30 years old with acute COVID-19. The sequenced material came from PBMCs or T cells enriched from blood (not recorded which).

CDR3 DNA: TGTGCCAGCAGCCAGGGAGGACAGGGGGCCTACGAGCAGTACTTC. It encodes CASSQGGQGAYEQYF. The rearrangement uses TRBV4-2 and TRBJ2-7; 10 bases line up with TRBD1. The CDR3 covers 15 residues. CDR1 is LGHNA, CDR2 YNFKEQ, per germline. Unmatched junction bases numbered 4, after V lost 3 bases and J lost 2 bases.